The 20 T cell receptor beta chains in this list originate from one sample, sequenced in a study of T cell responses to AZD1222 COVID-19 vaccine. Clones were read by immunoSEQ multiplex PCR, and TCRdb kept only the in-frame ones, dropping some. The sample includes around 140,000 clones, over 90% seen only once; the top ten take roughly 5.6%. Here the sequenced sample was peripheral blood, taken on day 0 of AZD1222 vaccination. Receptor source: an adult in good health.

The V gene is TRBV19, the J gene TRBJ1-2, with TRBD1 matching 9 bases. The CDR3 spans 13 residues. V was pared by 4 bases and J by 8 bases, with 5 bases of the junction left unmatched. CDR1 is LNHDA, CDR2 SQIVND, per germline (reference sequence). CDR3 loop: CASSTGQGRGYTF. CDR3 sequence (DNA): TGTGCCAGTAGTACTGGACAGGGGAGAGGCTACACCTTC. Variable domain in full (rest from reference TRBV19 and TRBJ1-2): DGGITQSPKYLFRKEGQNVTLSCEQNLNHDAMYWYRQDPGQGLRLIYYSQIVNDFQKGDIAEGYSVSREKKESFPLTVTSAQKNPTAFYLCASSTGQGRGYTFGSGTRLTVV.

This sequence joins TRBV30 and TRBJ2-1, with 8 bases matching TRBD2. The CDR3 has 13 amino acids. J was trimmed by 6 bases and V by 0 bases; bases with no gene match: 1. Per the germline V gene, CDR1 is GTSNPN and CDR2 is SVGIG (reference sequence). DNA of the CDR3: TGTGCCTGGAGTGTAGGGACTAGCAATGAGCAGTTCTTC. Protein product: CAWSVGTSNEQFF.

This clone appeared once. The chain employs TRBV10-3 and TRBJ1-2, with a tentative D call TRBD1 (5 bases). Germline CDR1 is ENHRY and CDR2 is SYGVKD. V gave up 2 bases and J gave up 3 bases, with 10 bases separating them. The CDR3 is made up of 14 amino acids. The chain's CDR3 is CAISETDRHYGYTF. For the CDR3, the DNA is TGTGCCATCAGTGAGACTGACAGACACTATGGCTACACCTTC.

The rearrangement links TRBV5-1 to TRBJ2-2, with D tentatively TRBD1 (5 bases). With 2 bases removed from V and 0 bases from J, the gap between germline ends came to 11 bases. The germline V gene encodes CDR1 SGHRS and CDR2 YFSETQ. The CDR3 length is 16 residues. The CDR3 DNA reads TGCGCCAGCAGCTTAGATCCAGGGACGAACACCGGGGAGCTGTTTTTT. It encodes CASSLDPGTNTGELFF.

The chain employs TRBV7-2 and TRBJ2-1, with 9 bases that match TRBD2. V gave up 5 bases and J gave up 3 bases; unmatched junction bases: 5. The CDR3 contains 15 residues. Germline V CDR1 and CDR2: SGHTA, FQGNSA. The CDR3 DNA reads as TGTGCCAGCAGCCGGGCTAGCGGGGACTACAATGAGCAGTTCTTC. Translation gives CASSRASGDYNEQFF.

The J gene is TRBJ2-5, the V gene TRBV28, with D possibly TRBD1 on 5 matching bases. This CDR3 contains 15 residues. The germline V and J ends were trimmed by 8 bases and 5 bases, with 21 bases remaining between them. Germline V gene sequence: CDR1 MDHEN, CDR2 SYDVKM. DNA for the CDR3: TGTGCCAGCGCCCCATACGACAGCTTGGGGGAGACCCAGTACTTC. The encoded protein is CASAPYDSLGETQYF. Full variable domain (rest looked up from reference TRBV28 and TRBJ2-5): DVKVTQSSRYLVKRTGEKVFLECVQDMDHENMFWYRQDPGLGLRLIYFSYDVKMKEKGDIPEGYSVSREKKERFSLILESASTNQTSMYLCASAPYDSLGETQYFGPGTRLLVL.

V and J are TRBV27 and TRBJ1-5; maybe TRBD1 (5 bases). V lost 10 bases, J lost 7 bases, and 20 bases lay in between. The CDR3 spans 14 residues. Germline CDR1 and CDR2: MNHEY and SMNVEV (reference sequence). CDR3: CATRPRGGWQPQHF. CDR3 nucleotide sequence: TGTGCCACCCGCCCGCGGGGGGGGTGGCAGCCCCAGCATTTT.

The J gene is TRBJ2-2, the V gene TRBV30; D is unresolved. Germline values: CDR1 GTSNPN, CDR2 SVGIG (reference sequence). Trimming removed 2 bases at V and 6 bases at J, with 7 bases between. The CDR3 runs to 12 residues. CDR3 sequence: CAWSSGSGELFF. DNA for the CDR3: TGTGCCTGGAGTTCCGGATCCGGGGAGCTGTTTTTT.

This sequence joins TRBV18 and TRBJ2-1; tentatively, D is TRBD1 (6 bases). This CDR3 is 15 amino acids long. Per germline, CDR1 KGHSH and CDR2 LQKENI. V was pared by 4 bases and J by 0 bases, with 10 bases between. The CDR3 spells CASSLGGSSYNEQFF. For the CDR3, the DNA is TGTGCCAGCTCACTTGGGGGCAGCTCCTACAATGAGCAGTTCTTC.

The V gene is TRBV3-1 (or the pseudogene TRBV3-2), the J gene TRBJ1-2, with unresolved D. Trimming removed 0 bases at V and 5 bases at J, with 13 bases between. In germline, CDR1 is LGHDT, CDR2 YNNKEL (reference sequence). This CDR3 has 15 residues. The CDR3 loop is CASSQDLNSRYGYTF. DNA of the CDR3: TGTGCCAGCAGCCAAGATCTGAACAGTCGGTATGGCTACACCTTC.

The sample holds one count of this clone. This chain uses TRBV5-1 with TRBJ1-2; D gene ambiguous. V was shortened by 2 bases and J by 5 bases, with 13 bases between the two germline ends. The germline gives CDR1 SGHRS, CDR2 YFSETQ. The CDR3 extends over 14 amino acids. In DNA form, the CDR3 reads TGCGCCAGCAGCTTCACGCTGGGAACATATGGCTACACCTTC. It encodes CASSFTLGTYGYTF.

The rearrangement uses TRBV7-2 and TRBJ2-3; D not certain. V lost 2 bases to trimming and J lost 0 bases, with 9 bases between them. CDR1 and CDR2 from the germline V gene are SGHTA and FQGNSA. The CDR3 length is 15 residues. The CDR3 DNA sequence: TGTGCCAGCAGCTTATCCCGGGCTAGCACAGATACGCAGTATTTT. It translates to CASSLSRASTDTQYF.

The J gene is TRBJ1-1, the V gene TRBV6-5, with 7 bases identical to TRBD1. This CDR3 spans 14 amino acids. The germline gives CDR1 MNHEY, CDR2 SVGAGI. V was pared by 6 bases and J by 1 base, with 5 bases of the junction left unmatched. The CDR3 reads CASRGDRANTEAFF. Written as DNA, the CDR3 is TGTGCCAGCAGGGGGGACAGAGCGAACACTGAAGCTTTCTTT.

The rearrangement links TRBV12-3 or TRBV12-4 to TRBJ1-1; unclear D gene. The CDR3 totals 12 residues. Trimming took off 7 bases at V and 12 bases at J, with 18 bases between the two ends. CDR3 loop: CASTFRAFETFF. As DNA, the CDR3 is TGTGCCAGCACCTTCCGGGCCTTCGAAACTTTCTTT.

This chain uses TRBV5-1 with TRBJ1-5; D might be TRBD1 (5 bases). Germline CDR1 and CDR2: SGHRS and YFSETQ. Trimming removed 2 bases at V and 6 bases at J, with 18 bases between. This CDR3 has 16 residues. Here the CDR3 reads CASSFGDSSPGQPQHF. The CDR3 bases are TGCGCCAGCAGCTTTGGAGACAGCAGTCCGGGTCAGCCCCAGCATTTT.

This clone was counted only a few times. The gene calls are TRBV14 and TRBJ1-2; TRBD1 is a possible D gene (6 bases). V shed 3 bases and J shed 8 bases, with 7 bases lying between them. This CDR3 is 11 amino acids long. CDR1 and CDR2 (germline): SGHDN, FVKESK. The CDR3 loop reads CASSHGGGYTF. In DNA form, the CDR3 reads TGTGCCAGCAGCCACGGGGGCGGCTACACCTTC.

V is TRBV5-4 and J is TRBJ2-7, with D possibly being TRBD1 or TRBD2 (5 bases each). Trimming removed 3 bases from V and 3 bases from J, with 10 bases in between. The CDR3 consists of 13 residues. Germline values: CDR1 SGHNT, CDR2 YYREEE (reference sequence). The CDR3 reads CASSWDGFYEQYF. The CDR3 region has the DNA TGTGCCAGCAGCTGGGACGGATTCTACGAGCAGTACTTC. The complete variable domain, with remaining parts taken from reference TRBV5-4 and TRBJ2-7, reads ETGVTQSPTHLIKTRGQQVTLRCSSQSGHNTVSWYQQALGQGPQFIFQYYREEENGRGNFPPRFSGLQFPNYSSELNVNALELDDSALYLCASSWDGFYEQYFGPGTRLTVT.

This clone was seen just once. V and J are TRBV10-3 and TRBJ2-7; D perhaps matches TRBD1 (6 bases). The ends were cut back, 0 bases at V and 6 bases at J, with 6 bases in the middle. This CDR3 is built from 12 residues. CDR1 and CDR2 (germline): ENHRY, SYGVKD. In nucleotides, the CDR3 is TGTGCCATCAGTGAGTCACAGGGCGAGCAGTACTTC. Translation gives CAISESQGEQYF.

The chain couples TRBV9 to TRBJ2-4, with D uncertain. This CDR3 comprises 15 residues. V was cut by 4 bases and J by 1 base, with 12 bases left in between. Germline V gene sequence: CDR1 SGDLS, CDR2 YYNGEE. Written as DNA, the CDR3 is TGTGCCAGCAGCCCCGCTGTGGGGGCCAAAAACATTCAGTACTTC. This encodes CASSPAVGAKNIQYF.

The chain joins TRBV3-1 (or the pseudogene TRBV3-2) to TRBJ1-2; D call uncertain. This CDR3 has 12 amino acids. The germline CDR1 and CDR2 sequences are LGHDT and YNNKEL (reference sequence). V was cut by 1 base and J by 2 bases, with 2 bases left in between. The CDR3: CASSQANYGYTF. Written as DNA, the CDR3 is TGTGCCAGCAGCCAAGCCAACTATGGCTACACCTTC.